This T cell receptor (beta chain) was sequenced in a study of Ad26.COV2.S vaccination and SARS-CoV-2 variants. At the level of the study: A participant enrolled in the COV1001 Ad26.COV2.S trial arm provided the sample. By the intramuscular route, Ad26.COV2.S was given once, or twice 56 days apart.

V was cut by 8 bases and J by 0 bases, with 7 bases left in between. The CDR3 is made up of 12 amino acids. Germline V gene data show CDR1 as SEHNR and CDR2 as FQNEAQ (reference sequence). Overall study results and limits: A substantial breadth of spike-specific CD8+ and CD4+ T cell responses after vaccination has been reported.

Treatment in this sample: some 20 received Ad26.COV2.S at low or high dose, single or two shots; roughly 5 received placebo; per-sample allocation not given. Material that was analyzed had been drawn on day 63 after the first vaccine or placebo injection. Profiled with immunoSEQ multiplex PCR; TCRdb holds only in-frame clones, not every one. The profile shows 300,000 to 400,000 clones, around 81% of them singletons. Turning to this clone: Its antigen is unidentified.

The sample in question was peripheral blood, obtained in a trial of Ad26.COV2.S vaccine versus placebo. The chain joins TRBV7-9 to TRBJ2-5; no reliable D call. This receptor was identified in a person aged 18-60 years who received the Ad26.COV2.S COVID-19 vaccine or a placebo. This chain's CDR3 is CASRRYQETQYF. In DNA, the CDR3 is TGTGCCAGCCGCAGGTACCAAGAGACCCAGTACTTC.